This T cell receptor beta chain appears in the sequencing data of a study of early T cells in non-severe SARS-CoV-2 infection. Study overall: Bulk RNA from unsorted whole blood was sequenced; chains were unpaired. Study-level results: There was a bias toward anti-spike CD8 responses in VDJdb matching, which missed private and CD4 specificities.

The CDR3 runs to 14 residues. Germline lookup yields CDR1 SGHNT and CDR2 YYREEE (reference sequence). V lost 3 bases and J 1 base, leaving 10 bases between the germline ends. The TCR library protocol was used to attach unique molecular identifiers. These identifiers were attached to individual cDNA molecules. TCRdb fed the 5' RACE reads into MiXCR, producing one record per CDR3 protein. The sample consists of tens of thousands of distinct CDR3 sequences, roughly 9% of them appearing once. This clonotype was counted ten times or more. The target antigen is unknown. The sample consisted of whole blood, taken at baseline. V gene TRBV5-4 combines with J gene TRBJ2-5; D is uncertain. This TCR came from an adult who was a healthcare worker with PCR-confirmed SARS-CoV-2 infection or an uninfected control (not recorded which). CDR3 coding DNA: TGTGCCAGCAGCTCCGCAGGTAGCCAAGAGACCCAGTACTTC. Protein sequence: CASSSAGSQETQYF.